This note documents a single T cell receptor (beta chain) sequence. Its antigen is unknown. This sample was taken from a study of radiotherapy plus CTLA-4 blockade in lung cancer. Overall study context: Disease control was seen in about 30% of patients, objective responses in 18%.

The ends lost 5 bases at V and 5 bases at J; junction bases unmatched: 12. The CDR3 extends over 16 amino acids. The germline gives CDR1 SGHTA, CDR2 FQGNSA. General study points: Strongest reported response predictors: early blood clone changes and post-radiation interferon-beta. Clones derived from tumor TCRs expanded in blood after radiotherapy plus ipilimumab.

Lung cancer patients with chemo-refractory metastatic non-small-cell disease were given focal radiation plus CTLA-4 blockade with ipilimumab. Method: immunoSEQ multiplex PCR; TCRdb's copy keeps in-frame clones and lacks some. The table lists tens of thousands of clones, roughly 88% of them singletons. Sequenced material: peripheral blood, taken from a patient treated with radiotherapy plus ipilimumab. The receptor was derived from a human donor with non-small cell lung cancer whose response to radiotherapy plus ipilimumab could not be evaluated. The V gene is TRBV7-2, the J gene TRBJ2-1; 7 nucleotides match TRBD1. The CDR3 DNA sequence: TGTGCCAGCAGCACCCGACAGGGTGATCTCCACAATGAGCAGTTCTTC. Translated, it gives CASSTRQGDLHNEQFF. The full variable domain, completed using reference TRBV7-2 and TRBJ2-1, is GAGVSQSPSNKVTEKGKDVELRCDPISGHTALYWYRQSLGQGLEFLIYFQGNSAPDKSGLPSDRFSAERTGGSVSTLTIQRTQQEDSAVYLCASSTRQGDLHNEQFFGPGTRLTVL.